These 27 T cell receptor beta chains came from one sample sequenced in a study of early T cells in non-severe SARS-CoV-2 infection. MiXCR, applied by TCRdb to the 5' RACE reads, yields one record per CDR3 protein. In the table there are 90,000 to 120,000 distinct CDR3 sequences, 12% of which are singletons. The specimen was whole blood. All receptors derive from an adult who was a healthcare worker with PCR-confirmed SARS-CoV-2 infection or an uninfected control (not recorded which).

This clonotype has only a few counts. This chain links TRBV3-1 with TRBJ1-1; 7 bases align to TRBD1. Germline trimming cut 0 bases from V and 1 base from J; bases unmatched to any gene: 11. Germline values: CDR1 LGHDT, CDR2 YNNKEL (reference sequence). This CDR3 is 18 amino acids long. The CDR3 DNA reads TGTGCCAGCAGCCAAGATTTATTTGCTAGGGGGCGGAACACTGAAGCTTTCTTT. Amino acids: CASSQDLFARGRNTEAFF. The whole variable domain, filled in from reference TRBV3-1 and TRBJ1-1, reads DTAVSQTPKYLVTQMGNDKSIKCEQNLGHDTMYWYKQDSKKFLKIMFSYNNKELIINETVPNRFSPKSPDKAHLNLHINSLELGDSAVYFCASSQDLFARGRNTEAFFGQGTRLTVV.

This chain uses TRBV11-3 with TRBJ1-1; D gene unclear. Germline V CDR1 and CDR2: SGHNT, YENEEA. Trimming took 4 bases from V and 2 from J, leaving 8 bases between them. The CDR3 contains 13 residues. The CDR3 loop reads CASSYADNTEAFF. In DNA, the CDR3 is TGTGCCAGCAGCTATGCCGATAACACTGAAGCTTTCTTT.

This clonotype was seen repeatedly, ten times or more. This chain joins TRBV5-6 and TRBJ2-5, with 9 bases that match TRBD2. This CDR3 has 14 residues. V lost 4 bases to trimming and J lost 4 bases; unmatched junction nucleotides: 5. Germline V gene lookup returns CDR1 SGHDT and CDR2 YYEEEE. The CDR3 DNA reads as TGTGCCAGCAGCCTGACGACTAGCGGAGAGACCCAGTACTTC. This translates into CASSLTTSGETQYF.

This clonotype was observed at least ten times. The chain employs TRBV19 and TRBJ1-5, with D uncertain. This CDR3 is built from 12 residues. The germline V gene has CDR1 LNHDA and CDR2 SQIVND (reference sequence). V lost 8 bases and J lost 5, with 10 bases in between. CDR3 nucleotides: TGTGCCAGTGGTCGTGGCTATCAGCCCCAGCATTTT. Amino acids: CASGRGYQPQHF.

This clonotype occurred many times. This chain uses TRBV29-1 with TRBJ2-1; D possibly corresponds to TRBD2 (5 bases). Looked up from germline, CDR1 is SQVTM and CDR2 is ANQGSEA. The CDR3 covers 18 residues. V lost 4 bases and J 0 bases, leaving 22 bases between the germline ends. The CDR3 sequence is CSVGGSNKPISSYNEQFF. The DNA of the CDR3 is TGCAGCGTTGGAGGGTCTAACAAGCCGATCAGCTCCTACAATGAGCAGTTCTTC.

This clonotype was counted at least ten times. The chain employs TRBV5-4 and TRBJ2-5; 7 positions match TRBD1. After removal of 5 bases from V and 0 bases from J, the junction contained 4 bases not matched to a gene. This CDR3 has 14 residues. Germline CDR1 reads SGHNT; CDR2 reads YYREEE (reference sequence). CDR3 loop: CASSPGTDQETQYF. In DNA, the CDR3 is TGTGCCAGCAGTCCCGGGACAGACCAAGAGACCCAGTACTTC.

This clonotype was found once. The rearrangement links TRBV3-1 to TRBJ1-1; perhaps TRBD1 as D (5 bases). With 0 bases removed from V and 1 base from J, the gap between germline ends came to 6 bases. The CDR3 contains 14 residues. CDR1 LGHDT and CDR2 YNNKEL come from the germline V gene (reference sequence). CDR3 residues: CASSQDRANTEAFF. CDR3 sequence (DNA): TGTGCCAGCAGCCAAGACAGGGCGAACACTGAAGCTTTCTTT.

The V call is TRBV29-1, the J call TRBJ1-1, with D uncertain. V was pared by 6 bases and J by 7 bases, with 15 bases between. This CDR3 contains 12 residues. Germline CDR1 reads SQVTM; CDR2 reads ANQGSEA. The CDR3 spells CSVRASGSEAFF. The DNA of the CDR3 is TGCAGCGTCCGAGCCTCAGGCAGTGAAGCTTTCTTT.

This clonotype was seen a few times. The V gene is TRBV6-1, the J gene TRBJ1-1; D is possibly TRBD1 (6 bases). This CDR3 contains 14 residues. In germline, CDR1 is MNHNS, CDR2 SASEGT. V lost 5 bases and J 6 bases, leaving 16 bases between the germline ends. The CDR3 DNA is TGTGCCAGCAGTACCAAAACAGGGACGGCTGAAGCTTTCTTT. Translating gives CASSTKTGTAEAFF.

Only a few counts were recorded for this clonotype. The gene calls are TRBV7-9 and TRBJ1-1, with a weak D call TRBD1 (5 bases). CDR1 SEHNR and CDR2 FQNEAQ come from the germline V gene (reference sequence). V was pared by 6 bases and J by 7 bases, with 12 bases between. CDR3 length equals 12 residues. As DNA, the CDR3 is TGTGCCAGCAGGGCCTGGGACGGTGAAGCTTTCTTT. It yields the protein CASRAWDGEAFF.

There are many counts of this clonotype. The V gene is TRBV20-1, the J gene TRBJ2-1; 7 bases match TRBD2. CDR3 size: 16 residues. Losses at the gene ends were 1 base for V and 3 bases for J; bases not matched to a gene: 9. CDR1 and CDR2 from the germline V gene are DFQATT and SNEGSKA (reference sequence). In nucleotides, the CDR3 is TGCAGTGCTAGAGGAGGCGAAGGCGGGAGCTACAATGAGCAGTTCTTC. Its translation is CSARGGEGGSYNEQFF.

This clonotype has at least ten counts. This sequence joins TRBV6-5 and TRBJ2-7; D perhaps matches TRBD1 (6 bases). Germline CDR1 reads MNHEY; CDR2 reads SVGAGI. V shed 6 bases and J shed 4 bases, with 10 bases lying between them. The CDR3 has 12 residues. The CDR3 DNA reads TGTGCCAGCAGCTACCAGGGGTACGAGCAGTACTTC. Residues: CASSYQGYEQYF.

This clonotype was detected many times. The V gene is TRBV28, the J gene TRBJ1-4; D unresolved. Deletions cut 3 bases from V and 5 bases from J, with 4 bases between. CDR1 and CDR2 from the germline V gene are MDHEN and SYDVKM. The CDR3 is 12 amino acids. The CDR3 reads CASSFTNEKLFF. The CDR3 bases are TGTGCCAGCAGTTTTACAAATGAAAAACTGTTTTTT.

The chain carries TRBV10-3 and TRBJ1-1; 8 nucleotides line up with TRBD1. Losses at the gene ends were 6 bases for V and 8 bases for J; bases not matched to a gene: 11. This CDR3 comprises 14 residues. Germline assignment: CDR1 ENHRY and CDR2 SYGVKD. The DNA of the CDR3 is TGTGCCATCAGCCTCGGGACAGGTCCAGGGGAAGCTTTCTTT. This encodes CAISLGTGPGEAFF.

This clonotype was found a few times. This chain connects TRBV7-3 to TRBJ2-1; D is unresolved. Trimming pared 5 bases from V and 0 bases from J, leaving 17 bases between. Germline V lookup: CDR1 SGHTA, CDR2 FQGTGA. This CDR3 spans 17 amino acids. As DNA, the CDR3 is TGTGCCAGCAGCCCCCCGGGCGGACGCCGCTCCTACAATGAGCAGTTCTTC. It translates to CASSPPGGRRSYNEQFF.

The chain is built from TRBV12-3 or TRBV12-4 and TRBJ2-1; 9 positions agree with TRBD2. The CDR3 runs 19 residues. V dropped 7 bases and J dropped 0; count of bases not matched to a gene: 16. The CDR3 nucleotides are TGTGCCAGCACCCAATCAAAGGGCGGACTAGCGAGCTCCTACAATGAGCAGTTCTTC. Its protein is CASTQSKGGLASSYNEQFF.

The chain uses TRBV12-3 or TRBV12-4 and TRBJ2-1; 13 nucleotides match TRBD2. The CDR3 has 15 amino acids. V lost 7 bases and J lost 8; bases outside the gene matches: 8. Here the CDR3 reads CASTRRGTSGDEQFF. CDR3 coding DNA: TGTGCCAGCACTAGACGCGGGACTAGCGGGGATGAGCAGTTCTTC.

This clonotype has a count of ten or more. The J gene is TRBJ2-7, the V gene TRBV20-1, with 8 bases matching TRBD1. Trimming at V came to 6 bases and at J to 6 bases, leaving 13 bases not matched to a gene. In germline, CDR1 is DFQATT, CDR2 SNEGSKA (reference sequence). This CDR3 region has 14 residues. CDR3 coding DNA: TGCAGTGCCGAGTCTGAGACAGGGGCCCGCGAGCAGTACTTC. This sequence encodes CSAESETGAREQYF.

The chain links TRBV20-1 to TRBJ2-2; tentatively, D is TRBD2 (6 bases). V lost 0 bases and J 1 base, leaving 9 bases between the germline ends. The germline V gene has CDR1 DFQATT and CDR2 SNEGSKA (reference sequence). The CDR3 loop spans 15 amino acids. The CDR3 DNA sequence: TGCAGTGCTAGAGATGGGGGGAGGAACACCGGGGAGCTGTTTTTT. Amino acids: CSARDGGRNTGELFF.

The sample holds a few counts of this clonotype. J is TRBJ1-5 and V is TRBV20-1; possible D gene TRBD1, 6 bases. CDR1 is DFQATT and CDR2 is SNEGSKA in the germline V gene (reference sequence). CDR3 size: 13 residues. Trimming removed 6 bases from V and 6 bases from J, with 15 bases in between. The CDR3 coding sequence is TGCAGTGCCCTCACAGGGTCCGGTCAGCCCCAGCATTTT. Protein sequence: CSALTGSGQPQHF.

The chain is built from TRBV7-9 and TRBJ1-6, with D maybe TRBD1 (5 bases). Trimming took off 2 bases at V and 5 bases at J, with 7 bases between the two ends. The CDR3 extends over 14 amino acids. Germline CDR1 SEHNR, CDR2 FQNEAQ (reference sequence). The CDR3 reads CASSLLGHNSPLHF. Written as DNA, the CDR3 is TGTGCCAGCAGCTTATTGGGGCATAATTCACCCCTCCACTTT.

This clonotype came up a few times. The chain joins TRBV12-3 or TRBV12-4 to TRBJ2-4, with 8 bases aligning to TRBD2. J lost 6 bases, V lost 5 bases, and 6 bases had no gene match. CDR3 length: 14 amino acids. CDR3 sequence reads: CASSPGRGRNIQYF. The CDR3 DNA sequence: TGTGCCAGCAGTCCCGGGAGGGGGAGAAACATTCAGTACTTC.

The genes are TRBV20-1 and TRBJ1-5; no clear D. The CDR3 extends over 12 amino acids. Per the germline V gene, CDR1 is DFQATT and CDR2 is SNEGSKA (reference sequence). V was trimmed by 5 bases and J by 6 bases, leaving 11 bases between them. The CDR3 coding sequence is TGCAGTGCTGGGCGCGAAGGTCAGCCCCAGCATTTT. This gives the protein CSAGREGQPQHF.

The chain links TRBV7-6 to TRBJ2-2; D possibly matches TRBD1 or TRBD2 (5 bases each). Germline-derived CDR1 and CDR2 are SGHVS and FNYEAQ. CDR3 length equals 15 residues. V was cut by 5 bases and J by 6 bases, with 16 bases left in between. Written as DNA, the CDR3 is TGTGCCAGCAGCCCAACGTTGGGGACGGCCGGGGAGCTGTTTTTT. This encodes CASSPTLGTAGELFF.

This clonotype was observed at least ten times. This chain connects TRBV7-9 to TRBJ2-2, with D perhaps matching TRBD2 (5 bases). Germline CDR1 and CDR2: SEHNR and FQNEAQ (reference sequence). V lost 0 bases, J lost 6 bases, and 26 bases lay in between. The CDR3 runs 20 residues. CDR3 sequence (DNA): TGTGCCAGCAGCTTAGCCCGAGGGCTAGACTTAGCGATCTCCGCCGGGGAGCTGTTTTTT. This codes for CASSLARGLDLAISAGELFF.

The DNA of the CDR3 is TGTGCCAGCAGTTCCGGGACTTCCCACACCGGGGAGCTGTTTTTT. Protein product: CASSSGTSHTGELFF. The chain has TRBV12-3 or TRBV12-4 and TRBJ2-2; D is perhaps TRBD2 (6 bases). The CDR3 runs 15 residues. V dropped 4 bases and J dropped 3 bases, with 12 bases sitting between them.

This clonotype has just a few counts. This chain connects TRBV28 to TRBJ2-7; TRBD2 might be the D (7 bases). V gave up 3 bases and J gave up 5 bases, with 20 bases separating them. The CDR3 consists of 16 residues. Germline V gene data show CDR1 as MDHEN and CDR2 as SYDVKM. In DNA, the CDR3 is TGTGCCAGCAGTTTGGGGGGGTGGCAGGGGAGGCACGAGCAGTACTTC. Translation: CASSLGGWQGRHEQYF.